These 9 T cell receptor beta chains came from one sample sequenced in a study of OX40 agonist ivuxolimab in advanced cancers. TCRdb's copy holds only in-frame clones and misses some; the assay was immunoSEQ multiplex PCR. The profile shows approximately 54,000 clones, roughly 80% of them singletons. Sequencing was performed on CD4+ or CD8+ T cells sorted from blood, taken in a trial of the OX40 agonist ivuxolimab. These receptors all come from an adult with an advanced solid tumor such as melanoma, head and neck, liver or kidney cancer.

The chain couples TRBV6-1 to TRBJ1-4; D ambiguous. The CDR3 totals 12 residues. Germline V lookup: CDR1 MNHNS, CDR2 SASEGT. The V and J ends lost 2 bases and 8 bases respectively, with 6 bases between them. The CDR3 protein is CASSETYEKLFF. CDR3 bases: TGTGCCAGCAGTGAAACGTACGAAAAACTGTTTTTT.

V usage is TRBV7-6 and J usage is TRBJ2-5; 8 nucleotides match TRBD2. Germline V gene lookup returns CDR1 SGHVS and CDR2 FNYEAQ. The CDR3 extends over 15 amino acids. V trimming: 5 bases; J trimming: 5 bases; junction bases outside the gene matches: 10. The DNA for the CDR3 is TGTGCCAGCAGCCCCCGGGGGGGCGGAACGGAGACCCAGTACTTC. Residues: CASSPRGGGTETQYF. Variable domain in full (rest from reference TRBV7-6 and TRBJ2-5): GAGVSQSPRYKVTKRGQDVALRCDPISGHVSLYWYRQALGQGPEFLTYFNYEAQQDKSGLPNDRFSAERPEGSISTLTIQRTEQRDSAMYRCASSPRGGGTETQYFGPGTRLLVL.

A single count supports this clone. The gene calls are TRBV7-2 and TRBJ1-2; TRBD1 is a possible D gene (6 bases). This CDR3 is built from 16 residues. Trimming pared 3 bases from V and 9 bases from J, leaving 23 bases between. Germline CDR1 is SGHTA and CDR2 is FQGNSA. In DNA form, the CDR3 reads TGTGCCAGCAGCTTCCAAGCCCTGGGGGGGGCTGATAGCTACACCTTC. This sequence encodes CASSFQALGGADSYTF.

The chain employs TRBV10-2 and TRBJ2-3; possibly TRBD1 for D (6 bases). Germline V CDR1 and CDR2: WSHSY, SAAADI. The CDR3 length is 14 residues. The V gene lost 8 bases and the J gene lost 2 bases, with 14 bases spanning the gap. The CDR3 is CASLRDTLTDTQYF. CDR3 bases: TGCGCCAGCCTCCGGGACACGCTCACAGATACGCAGTATTTT.

As to this clone: Germline and junction disagree at one end, which may indicate a read error. The V gene is TRBV2, the J gene TRBJ2-7, with D perhaps TRBD2 (6 bases). This CDR3 comprises 13 residues. Germline V lookup: CDR1 SNHLY, CDR2 FYNNEI. The CDR3 DNA sequence: TGTGCCGGCAGGGCTAGCGCTGATTACGAGCAGTACTTC. Residues: CAGRASADYEQYF. The full variable domain, completed using reference TRBV2 and TRBJ2-7, is EPEVTQTPSHQVTQMGQEVILRCVPISNHLYFYWYRQILGQKVEFLVSFYNNEISEKSEIFDDQFSVERPDGSNFTLKIRSTKLEDSAMYFCAGRASADYEQYFGPGTRLTVT.

This sequence joins TRBV11-2 and TRBJ2-6; D is undetermined. CDR1 is SGHAT, CDR2 FQNNGV, per germline. This CDR3 region has 16 residues. Trimming removed 5 bases from V and 0 bases from J, with 11 bases in between. CDR3 residues: CASSPGQLSGANVLTF. Written as DNA, the CDR3 is TGTGCCAGCAGCCCTGGTCAGCTCTCTGGGGCCAACGTCCTGACTTTC.

The chain recombines TRBV10-3 with TRBJ2-2; TRBD1 is a possible D gene (6 bases). The CDR3 sequence is 16 residues long. Germline loops: CDR1 ENHRY, CDR2 SYGVKD. V lost 10 bases to trimming and J lost 2 bases, with 20 bases between them. CDR3 sequence: CATRSSGAINTGELFF. CDR3 DNA: TGTGCCACCCGTTCATCAGGGGCCATTAACACCGGGGAGCTGTTTTTT.

The chain uses TRBV6-6 and TRBJ2-1, with 7 positions matching TRBD1. This CDR3 is 16 amino acids long. The ends lost 5 bases at V and 0 bases at J; junction bases unmatched: 7. Germline CDR1 MNHNY, CDR2 SVGAGI (reference sequence). The CDR3 DNA reads as TGTGCCAGCAGTAACCCGACAGGGAGCTCCTACAATGAGCAGTTCTTC. Its protein is CASSNPTGSSYNEQFF.

This chain uses TRBV7-8 with TRBJ2-5, with D possibly being TRBD1 (5 bases). Germline CDR1 reads SGHVS; CDR2 reads FQNEAQ. Trimming removed 3 bases at V and 4 bases at J, with 9 bases between. The CDR3 spans 13 residues. CDR3 nucleotides: TGTGCCAGCAGCTTTCAGGGTACAGAGACCCAGTACTTC. The encoded protein is CASSFQGTETQYF.